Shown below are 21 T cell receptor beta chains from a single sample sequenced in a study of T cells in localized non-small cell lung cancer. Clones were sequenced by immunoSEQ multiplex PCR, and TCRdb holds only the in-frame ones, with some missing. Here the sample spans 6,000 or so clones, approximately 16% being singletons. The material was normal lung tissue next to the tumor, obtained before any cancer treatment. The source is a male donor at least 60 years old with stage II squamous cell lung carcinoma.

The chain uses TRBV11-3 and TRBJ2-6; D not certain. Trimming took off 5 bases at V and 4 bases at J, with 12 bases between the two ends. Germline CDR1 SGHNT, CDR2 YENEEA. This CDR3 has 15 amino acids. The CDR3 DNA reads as TGTGCCAGCAGCCTGGGCTCCTCCGGGGCCAACGTCCTGACTTTC. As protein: CASSLGSSGANVLTF.

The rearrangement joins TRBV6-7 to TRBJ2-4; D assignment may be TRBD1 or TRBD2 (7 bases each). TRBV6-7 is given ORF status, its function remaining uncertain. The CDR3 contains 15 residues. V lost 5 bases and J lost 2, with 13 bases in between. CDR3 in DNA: TGTGCCAGCAGTCCCCAGGGGGGGCCCAAAAACATTCAGTACTTC. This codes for CASSPQGGPKNIQYF.

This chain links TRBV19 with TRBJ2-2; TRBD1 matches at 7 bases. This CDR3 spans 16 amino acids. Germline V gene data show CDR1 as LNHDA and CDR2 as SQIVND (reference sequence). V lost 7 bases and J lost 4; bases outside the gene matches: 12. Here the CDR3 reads CASNSETGSVTGELFF. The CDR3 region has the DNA TGTGCCAGTAATTCCGAGACAGGGTCGGTCACCGGGGAGCTGTTTTTT.

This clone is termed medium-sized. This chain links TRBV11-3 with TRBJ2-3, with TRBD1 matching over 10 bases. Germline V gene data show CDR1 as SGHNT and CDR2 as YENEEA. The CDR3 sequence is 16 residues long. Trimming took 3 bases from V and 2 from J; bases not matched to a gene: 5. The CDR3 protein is CASSFRTGGTTDTQYF. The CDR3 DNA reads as TGTGCCAGCAGCTTCCGGACAGGGGGTACCACAGATACGCAGTATTTT.

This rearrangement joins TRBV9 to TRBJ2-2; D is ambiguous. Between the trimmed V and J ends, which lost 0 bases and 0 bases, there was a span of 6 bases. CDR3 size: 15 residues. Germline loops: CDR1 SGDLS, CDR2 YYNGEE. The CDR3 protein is CASSVATTNTGELFF. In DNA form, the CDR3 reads TGTGCCAGCAGCGTAGCGACAACGAACACCGGGGAGCTGTTTTTT.

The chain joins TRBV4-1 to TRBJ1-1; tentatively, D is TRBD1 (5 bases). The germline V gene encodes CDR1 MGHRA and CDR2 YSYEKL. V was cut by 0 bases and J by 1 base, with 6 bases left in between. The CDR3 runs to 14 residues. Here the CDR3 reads CASSQDRANTEAFF. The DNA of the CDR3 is TGCGCCAGCAGCCAAGACAGGGCGAACACTGAAGCTTTCTTT.

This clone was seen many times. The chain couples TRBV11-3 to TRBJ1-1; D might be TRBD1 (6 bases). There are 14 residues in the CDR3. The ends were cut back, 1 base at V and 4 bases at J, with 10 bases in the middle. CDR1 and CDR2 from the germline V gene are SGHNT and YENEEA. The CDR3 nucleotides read TGTGCCAGCAGCTTAGTCAGGGGCGGCACTGAAGCTTTCTTT. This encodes CASSLVRGGTEAFF.

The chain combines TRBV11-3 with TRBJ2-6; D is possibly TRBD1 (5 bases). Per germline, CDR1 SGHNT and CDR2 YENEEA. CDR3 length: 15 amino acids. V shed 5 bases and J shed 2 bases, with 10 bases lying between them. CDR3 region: CASSLDSTGANVLTF. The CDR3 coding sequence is TGTGCCAGCAGCCTTGACAGCACTGGGGCCAACGTCCTGACTTTC.

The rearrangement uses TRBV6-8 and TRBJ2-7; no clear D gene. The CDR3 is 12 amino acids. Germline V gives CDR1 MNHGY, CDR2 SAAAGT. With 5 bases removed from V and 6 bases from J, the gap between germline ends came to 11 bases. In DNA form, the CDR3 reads TGTGCCAGCAGTACCGAGACGGGCGAGCAGTACTTC. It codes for CASSTETGEQYF.

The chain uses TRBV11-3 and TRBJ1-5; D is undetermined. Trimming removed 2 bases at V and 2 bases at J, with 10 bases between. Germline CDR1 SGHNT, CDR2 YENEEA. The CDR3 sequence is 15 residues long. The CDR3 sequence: CASSLTFSGNQPQHF. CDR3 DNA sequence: TGTGCCAGCAGCTTAACTTTTAGCGGCAATCAGCCCCAGCATTTT. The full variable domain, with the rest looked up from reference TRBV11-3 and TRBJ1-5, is EAGVVQSPRYKIIEKKQPVAFWCNPISGHNTLYWYLQNLGQGPELLIRYENEEAVDDSQLPKDRFSAERLKGVDSTLKIQPAELGDSAVYLCASSLTFSGNQPQHFGDGTRLSIL.

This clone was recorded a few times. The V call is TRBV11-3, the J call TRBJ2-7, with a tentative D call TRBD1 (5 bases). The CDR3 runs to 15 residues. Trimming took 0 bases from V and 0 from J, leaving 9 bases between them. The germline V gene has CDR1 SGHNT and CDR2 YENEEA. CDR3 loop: CASSLDRTSSYEQYF. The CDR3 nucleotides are TGTGCCAGCAGCTTAGATCGGACAAGCTCCTACGAGCAGTACTTC.

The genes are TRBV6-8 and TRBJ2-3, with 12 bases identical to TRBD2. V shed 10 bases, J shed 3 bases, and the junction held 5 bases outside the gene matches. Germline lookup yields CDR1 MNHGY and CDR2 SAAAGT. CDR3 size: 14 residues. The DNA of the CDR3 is TGTGCCATCAAGACTAGCGGGAGTACAGATACGCAGTATTTT. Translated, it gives CAIKTSGSTDTQYF.

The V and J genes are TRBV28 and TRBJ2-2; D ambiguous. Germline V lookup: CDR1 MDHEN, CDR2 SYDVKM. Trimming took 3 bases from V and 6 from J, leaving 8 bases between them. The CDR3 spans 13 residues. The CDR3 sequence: CASSLLNPGELFF. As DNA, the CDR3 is TGTGCCAGCAGTTTGCTCAACCCCGGGGAGCTGTTTTTT.

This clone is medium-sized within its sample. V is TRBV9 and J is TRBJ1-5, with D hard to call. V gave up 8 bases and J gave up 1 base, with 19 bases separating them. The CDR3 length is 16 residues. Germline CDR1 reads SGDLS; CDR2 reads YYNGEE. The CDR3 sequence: CARSHPRHRSNQPQHF. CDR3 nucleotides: TGTGCCAGAAGCCATCCTAGGCACAGAAGCAATCAGCCCCAGCATTTT.

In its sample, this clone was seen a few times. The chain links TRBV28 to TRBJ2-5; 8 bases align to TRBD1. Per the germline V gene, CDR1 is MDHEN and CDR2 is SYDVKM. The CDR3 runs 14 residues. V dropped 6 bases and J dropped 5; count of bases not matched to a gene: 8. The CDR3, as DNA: TGTGCCAGCAGGCACACAGGGGGAAGGGAGACCCAGTACTTC. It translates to CASRHTGGRETQYF.

The DNA for the CDR3 is TGTGCCAGTAGTATAGGAAGGGGAGGGATCACTGAAGCTTTCTTT. Its translation: CASSIGRGGITEAFF. V gene TRBV19 combines with J gene TRBJ1-1, with D tentatively TRBD1 (5 bases). CDR1 and CDR2 from the germline V gene are LNHDA and SQIVND (reference sequence). The CDR3 loop spans 15 amino acids. V gave up 1 base and J gave up 4 bases, with 13 bases separating them.

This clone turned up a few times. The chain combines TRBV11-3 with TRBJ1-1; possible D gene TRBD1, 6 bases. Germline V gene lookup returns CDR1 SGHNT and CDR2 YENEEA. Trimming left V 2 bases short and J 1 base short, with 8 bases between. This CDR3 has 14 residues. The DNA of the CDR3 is TGTGCCAGCAGCTTACAGGGGCGGAACACTGAAGCTTTCTTT. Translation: CASSLQGRNTEAFF.

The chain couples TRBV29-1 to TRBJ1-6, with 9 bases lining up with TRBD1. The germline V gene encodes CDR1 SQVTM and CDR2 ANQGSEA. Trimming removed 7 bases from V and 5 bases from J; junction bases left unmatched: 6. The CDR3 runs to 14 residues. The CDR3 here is CSARTGGDNSPLHF. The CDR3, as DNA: TGCAGCGCCCGAACAGGGGGCGATAATTCACCCCTCCACTTT.

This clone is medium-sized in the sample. The CDR3 DNA is TGTGCCAGCAGCGCCGGAGGAGGGCCCTCCTACAATGAGCAGTTCTTC. The encoded protein is CASSAGGGPSYNEQFF. The chain combines TRBV9 with TRBJ2-1, with D perhaps TRBD2 (6 bases). CDR1 is SGDLS and CDR2 is YYNGEE in the germline V gene. V gave up 3 bases and J gave up 0 bases, with 13 bases separating them. The CDR3 is 16 residues long.

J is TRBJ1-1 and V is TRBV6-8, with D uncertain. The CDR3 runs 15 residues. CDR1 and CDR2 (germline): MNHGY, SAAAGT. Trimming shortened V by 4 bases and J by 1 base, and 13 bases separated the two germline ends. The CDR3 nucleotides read TGTGCCAGCAGTTGGGTGCGGACGGCGAACACTGAAGCTTTCTTT. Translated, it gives CASSWVRTANTEAFF.

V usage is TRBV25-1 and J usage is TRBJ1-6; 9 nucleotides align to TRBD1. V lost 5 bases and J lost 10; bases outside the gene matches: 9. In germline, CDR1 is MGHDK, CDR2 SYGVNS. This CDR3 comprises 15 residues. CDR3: CASSHWTGDGSPLHF. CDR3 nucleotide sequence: TGTGCCAGCAGTCATTGGACAGGGGACGGATCACCCCTCCACTTT.